This entry lists 24 T cell receptor beta chains sequenced from one sample in a study of Graves' ophthalmopathy and Graves' hyperthyroidism. RNA transcripts were the template, and TCR beta CDR3 regions were amplified from them. First-round RT-PCR employed HTBI primers, with a second-round multiplex PCR after it. MiXCR was run by TCRdb on the multiplex PCR reads, yielding one entry per CDR3 protein. The sample consists of approximately 330,000 distinct CDR3 sequences, roughly 15% of them appearing once. The material sequenced was peripheral blood. The source is an adult man with Graves' ophthalmopathy.

The chain is built from TRBV30 and TRBJ2-2; D is unclear. The ends were cut back, 3 bases at V and 4 bases at J, with 6 bases in the middle. CDR3 length: 12 residues. Germline V gene lookup returns CDR1 GTSNPN and CDR2 SVGIG (reference sequence). The CDR3 reads CAWSRVTGELFF. The CDR3, as DNA: TGTGCCTGGAGCCGGGTCACCGGGGAGCTGTTTTTT.

In this sample, this clonotype turned up a few times. V usage is TRBV11-3 and J usage is TRBJ2-4; 8 bases align to TRBD1. Trimming took 4 bases from V and 0 from J; bases not matched to a gene: 8. CDR1 SGHNT and CDR2 YENEEA come from the germline V gene. The CDR3 is 17 amino acids. The CDR3 sequence is CASSSPDRGLAKNIQYF. The DNA of the CDR3 is TGTGCCAGCAGCTCGCCCGACAGGGGACTAGCCAAAAACATTCAGTACTTC.

The sample holds many counts of this clonotype. This chain links TRBV6-5 with TRBJ2-7, with D tentatively TRBD2 (5 bases). The ends were cut back, 5 bases at V and 6 bases at J, with 14 bases in the middle. Germline assignment: CDR1 MNHEY and CDR2 SVGAGI. This CDR3 spans 13 amino acids. CDR3: CASSNLGVGEQYF. The CDR3 DNA is TGTGCCAGCAGTAACCTCGGGGTTGGCGAGCAGTACTTC.

In its sample, this clonotype was seen many times. The chain employs TRBV19 and TRBJ2-2, with TRBD2 matching 12 bases. This CDR3 is 19 amino acids long. The V gene's germline CDR1 is LNHDA and CDR2 SQIVND (reference sequence). V trimming: 5 bases; J trimming: 3 bases; junction bases outside the gene matches: 13. CDR3 in amino acids: CASSVPRLAGVPDTGELFF. The CDR3 DNA is TGTGCCAGTAGTGTCCCAAGACTAGCGGGAGTCCCCGACACCGGGGAGCTGTTTTTT.

The chain links TRBV6-1 to TRBJ2-7, with D tentatively TRBD1 (5 bases). The germline V gene encodes CDR1 MNHNS and CDR2 SASEGT. The V gene lost 5 bases and the J gene lost 2 bases, with 13 bases spanning the gap. This CDR3 spans 14 amino acids. The CDR3 DNA sequence: TGTGCCAGCAGTAGAGACAGTCTCACCTACGAGCAGTACTTC. It specifies CASSRDSLTYEQYF.

This clonotype was seen ten or more times. V and J are TRBV7-8 and TRBJ1-5, with 7 bases aligning to TRBD1. Trimming took 5 bases from V and 7 from J; bases not matched to a gene: 8. Per germline, CDR1 SGHVS and CDR2 FQNEAQ. This CDR3 region has 14 residues. CDR3 in DNA: TGTGCCAGCAGCCCCTATGACAGGGAACAGCCCCAGCATTTT. Encoded protein: CASSPYDREQPQHF.

In the case of this clonotype: An end of the junction does not agree with germline; a read error may underlie this. The gene calls are TRBV7-7 and TRBJ2-7; D is tentatively TRBD1 or TRBD2 (5 bases each). The germline V gene has CDR1 SSHAT and CDR2 FNYEAQ (reference sequence). The CDR3 totals 15 residues. The CDR3 loop is CASSLGPGRVGEQYF. The CDR3 DNA follows: TGTGCTAGCAGCTTGGGGCCCGGGCGGGTCGGGGAGCAGTACTTC.

This clonotype has a count of ten or more. The genes are TRBV6-2 or TRBV6-3 and TRBJ1-5; the D is unclear. Germline V gene data show CDR1 as MNHEY and CDR2 as SVGEGT. The germline V and J ends were trimmed by 0 bases and 4 bases, with 10 bases remaining between them. This CDR3 contains 15 residues. CDR3 amino acids: CASSYSGTENQPQHF. The CDR3 DNA reads as TGTGCCAGCAGTTACTCGGGTACGGAAAATCAGCCCCAGCATTTT.

Many counts were recorded for this clonotype. This chain uses TRBV20-1 with TRBJ2-7; D could derive from TRBD1 or TRBD2 (7 bases each). Germline values: CDR1 DFQATT, CDR2 SNEGSKA (reference sequence). With 6 bases removed from V and 7 bases from J, the gap between germline ends came to 19 bases. The CDR3 has 13 residues. CDR3 protein: CSAGPGTAGEQYF. CDR3 DNA: TGCAGTGCAGGGCCCGGGACAGCGGGGGAGCAGTACTTC.

This clonotype was detected many times. One end of the junction is discordant with germline, which a read error may explain. The rearrangement links TRBV5-1 to TRBJ1-1; D possibly corresponds to TRBD1 (6 bases). The CDR3 runs 14 residues. The germline gives CDR1 SGHRS, CDR2 YFSETQ. The CDR3 DNA sequence: TGTGCCAGCAGCTCCCTCGGCAGGGGAACTGAAGCTTTCTTT. Amino acid sequence: CASSSLGRGTEAFF.

The V gene is TRBV6-1, the J gene TRBJ2-2; D call uncertain. Trimming cost V 6 bases and J 4 bases, with 9 bases left between them. Germline CDR1 MNHNS, CDR2 SASEGT. The CDR3 spans 13 residues. The CDR3 bases are TGTGCCAGCAGACCCTTGGCCACCGGGGAGCTGTTTTTT. This sequence encodes CASRPLATGELFF.

About this clonotype itself: One end of the junction does not line up with germline, which may come from a read error. This chain connects TRBV12-3 or TRBV12-4 to TRBJ2-7; weak D call: TRBD1 (6 bases). The CDR3 totals 12 residues. CDR3 sequence: CASSGKPGHPRF. As DNA, the CDR3 is TGTGCCAGCAGTGGCAAACCGGGACATCCGCGCTTC.

This clonotype was seen ten or more times. This chain links TRBV13 with TRBJ2-7; D is unresolved. Germline V gene sequence: CDR1 PRHDT, CDR2 FYEKMQ (reference sequence). V was shortened by 2 bases and J by 5 bases, with 16 bases between the two germline ends. CDR3 size: 15 residues. Here the CDR3 DNA reads TGTGCCAGCAGCTTACGGGCAGGTTTTTTCGACGAGCAGTACTTC. It translates to CASSLRAGFFDEQYF.

This clonotype came up many times. V is TRBV5-6 and J is TRBJ2-5; 7 bases align to TRBD1. The germline CDR1 and CDR2 sequences are SGHDT and YYEEEE. V trimming: 0 bases; J trimming: 4 bases; junction bases outside the gene matches: 6. This CDR3 has 15 amino acids. CDR3: CASSLGRGRGETQYF. The DNA for the CDR3 is TGTGCCAGCAGCTTGGGAAGGGGGCGAGGAGAGACCCAGTACTTC.

This clonotype has at least ten counts. The V gene is TRBV20-1, the J gene TRBJ2-5, with D tentatively TRBD1 or TRBD2 (7 bases each). Germline loops: CDR1 DFQATT, CDR2 SNEGSKA (reference sequence). The CDR3 covers 13 residues. V lost 8 bases, J lost 2 bases, and 15 bases lay in between. The CDR3 loop is CSFNQGGQETQYF. The CDR3 nucleotides read TGCAGTTTTAACCAGGGGGGGCAAGAGACCCAGTACTTC.

The table lists this clonotype with many counts. The chain uses TRBV15 and TRBJ2-2, with a tentative D call TRBD1 (6 bases). CDR1 LNHNV and CDR2 YYDKDF come from the germline V gene (reference sequence). The germline V and J ends were trimmed by 1 base and 0 bases, with 12 bases remaining between them. This CDR3 comprises 17 residues. This CDR3 is CATSRVSGVSNTGELFF. DNA for the CDR3: TGTGCCACCAGCAGAGTCTCAGGGGTCTCGAACACCGGGGAGCTGTTTTTT.

In its sample, this clonotype was seen many times. The chain is built from TRBV28 and TRBJ1-5; 9 positions match TRBD1. Germline CDR1 is MDHEN and CDR2 is SYDVKM. V lost 5 bases, J lost 4 bases, and 9 bases stayed unmatched. CDR3 length equals 16 residues. Written as DNA, the CDR3 is TGTGCCAGCAGTCCTCAACAGGGGGCCGTTAATCAGCCCCAGCATTTT. Translating gives CASSPQQGAVNQPQHF.

For the CDR3, the DNA is TGTGCCAGCAGTGAGACAGTGAACTCTGGAAACACCATATATTTT. Protein sequence: CASSETVNSGNTIYF. J is TRBJ1-3 and V is TRBV6-1, with D tentatively TRBD1 (5 bases). CDR1 is MNHNS and CDR2 is SASEGT in the germline V gene. Trimming removed 3 bases from V and 0 bases from J, with 9 bases in between. The CDR3 length is 15 residues.

This clonotype was counted ten times or more. V and J are TRBV7-8 and TRBJ2-7, with 8 nucleotides matching TRBD2. The CDR3 runs to 15 residues. V trimming: 5 bases; J trimming: 6 bases; junction bases outside the gene matches: 12. CDR1 and CDR2 from the germline V gene are SGHVS and FQNEAQ. The CDR3 sequence is CASSPSRGGAVEQYF. The CDR3 DNA follows: TGTGCCAGCAGCCCCTCACGGGGGGGCGCGGTCGAGCAGTACTTC.

In this sample, this clonotype turned up many times. The genes are TRBV11-2 and TRBJ1-5, with TRBD1 matching over 8 bases. Trimming removed 7 bases from V and 4 bases from J; junction bases left unmatched: 15. Germline lookup yields CDR1 SGHAT and CDR2 FQNNGV. CDR3 size: 17 residues. CDR3: CASTLRGRGLWNQPQHF. DNA for the CDR3: TGTGCCAGCACCCTTAGAGGCAGGGGGCTATGGAATCAGCCCCAGCATTTT.

This clonotype was seen many times. In nucleotides, the CDR3 is TGTGCCAGCAGCCCATACTCCTCACCGACGTCCTACGAGCAGTACTTC. It is translated as CASSPYSSPTSYEQYF. V usage is TRBV12-3 or TRBV12-4 and J usage is TRBJ2-7; unclear D gene. Trimming removed 6 bases from V and 1 base from J, with 19 bases in between. This CDR3 has 16 residues.

This clonotype was seen ten or more times. The V gene is TRBV11-2, the J gene TRBJ2-7, with D possibly matching TRBD1 (5 bases). CDR3 length: 12 amino acids. The V end lost 5 bases, the J end lost 4 bases, and 9 bases lay between the germline ends. CDR1 and CDR2 (germline): SGHAT, FQNNGV. The CDR3 loop reads CASSQTAYEQYF. As DNA, the CDR3 is TGTGCCAGCAGCCAGACAGCATACGAGCAGTACTTC.

This clonotype was seen repeatedly, ten times or more. J is TRBJ2-5 and V is TRBV20-1, with 11 bases matching TRBD2. The length of the CDR3 is 15 residues. Per germline, CDR1 DFQATT and CDR2 SNEGSKA (reference sequence). Trimming cost V 2 bases and J 2 bases; bases outside gene matches: 4. The CDR3 region is CSARRLAGPQETQYF. The CDR3, as DNA: TGCAGTGCTAGAAGACTAGCGGGACCACAAGAGACCCAGTACTTC.

This clonotype was observed many times. V is TRBV7-2 and J is TRBJ1-5; D may be TRBD1 (5 bases). Per the germline V gene, CDR1 is SGHTA and CDR2 is FQGNSA. Trimming cost V 1 base and J 1 base, with 11 bases left between them. This CDR3 spans 16 amino acids. The CDR3 here is CASSLGRGWSNQPQHF. The CDR3 bases are TGTGCCAGCAGCTTAGGGAGGGGATGGAGCAATCAGCCCCAGCATTTT.